This T cell receptor (beta chain) stems from a study of blood T cell repertoires in COVID-19. Background on the study: Samples of COVID-19 (acute and convalescent) were obtained from the United States, Italy and Spain. PBMCs, B-cell-depleted T cells, or T cells were the source of the cDNA or gDNA that made up the material.

The CDR3 covers 15 residues. V dropped 3 bases and J dropped 9 bases, with 17 bases sitting between them. The germline V gene has CDR1 KGHDR and CDR2 SFDVKD. In the authors' workflow: Reference gene primer amplification gave estimated nucleated cell counts. Clones were sequenced by immunoSEQ multiplex PCR, and TCRdb holds only the in-frame ones, with some missing. The DNA gave D and trimming, while V, J and clone size come from that table. The profile shows approximately 70,000 clones, more than 75% of them singletons. This rearrangement joins TRBV24-1 to TRBJ2-1, with D tentatively TRBD2 (6 bases). The TCR was taken from a woman aged 60 to 75 with acute or convalescent COVID-19. The specimen sequenced was peripheral blood. The CDR3 spells CATSDPDHKAGEQFF. CDR3 DNA: TGTGCCACCAGTGATCCAGACCATAAAGCGGGTGAGCAGTTCTTC.